The sequence of this T cell receptor (beta chain) was determined in a study of identifying expanded T cells in peripheral blood. As to this clone: Its specificity is unknown.

The CDR3 contains 13 residues. Germline V CDR1 and CDR2: MGHRA, YSYEKL. V lost 0 bases to trimming and J lost 8 bases, with 9 bases between them. Whole-study results and caveats: Technical replicates showed around 1.2 changed clones; approximately 2 weeks about 16; four weeks 19. Variance in clone template counts between approximately 2-week samples significantly increased with total template count across all healthy donors.

Measured with immunoSEQ multiplex PCR; TCRdb has only the in-frame clones, and not every one. The sample lists about 100,000 clones; around 90% were seen once. Collection occurred without any documented infections or immune events in donors. This clonotype was obtained from a person aged 18 to 75 in good health. This chain joins TRBV4-1 and TRBJ2-3; D uncertain. The sequencing sample was made of blood. The CDR3 DNA sequence: TGCGCCAGCAGCCAAGAGCAGGATGGTACGCAGTATTTT. Protein product: CASSQEQDGTQYF.